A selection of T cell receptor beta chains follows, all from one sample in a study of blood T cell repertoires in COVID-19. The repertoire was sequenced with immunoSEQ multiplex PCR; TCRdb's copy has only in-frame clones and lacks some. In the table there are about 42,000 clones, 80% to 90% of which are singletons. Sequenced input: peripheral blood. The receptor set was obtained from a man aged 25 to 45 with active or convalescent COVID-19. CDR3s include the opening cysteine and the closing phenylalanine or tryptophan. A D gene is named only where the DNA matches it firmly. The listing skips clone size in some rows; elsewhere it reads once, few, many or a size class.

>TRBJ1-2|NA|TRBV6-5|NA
TGTGCCAGCAGTTACGCAGGCGGGGGGGACTATGGCTACACCTTC
CASSYAGGGDYGYTF
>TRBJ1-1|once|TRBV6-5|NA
TGTGCCAGCAGTTACGGGCAGGCGATCATGAACACTGAAGCTTTCTTT
CASSYGQAIMNTEAFF
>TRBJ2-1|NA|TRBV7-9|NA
TGTGCCAGCAGCACAAGTCTAGTAATATACAATGAGCAGTTCTTC
CASSTSLVIYNEQFF
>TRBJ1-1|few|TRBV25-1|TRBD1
TGTGCCAGCAGTGGGGACAGGGGGGCCATGAACACTGAAGCTTTCTTT
CASSGDRGAMNTEAFF
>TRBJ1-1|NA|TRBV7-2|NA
TGTGCCAGCAGCTTAGTTGGAGGAATGAACACTGAAGCTTTCTTT
CASSLVGGMNTEAFF
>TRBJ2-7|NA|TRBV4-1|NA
TGCGCCAGCAGCCAAGGCTTCGGGACTTCTTACGAGCAGTACTTC
CASSQGFGTSYEQYF
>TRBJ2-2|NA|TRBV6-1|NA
TGTGCCAGCAGACTGAACGGACAAACCGGGGAGCTGTTTTTT
CASRLNGQTGELFF
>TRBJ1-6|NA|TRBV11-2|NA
TGTGCCAGCAGTACAGGGTATACTTCACCCCTCCACTTT
CASSTGYTSPLHF
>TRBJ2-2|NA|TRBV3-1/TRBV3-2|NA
TGTGCCAGCTGGGCCTTGGTGCGGGGAACCACCGGGGAGCTGTTTTTT
CASWALVRGTTGELFF
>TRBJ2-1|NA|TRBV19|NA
TGTGCCAGTAGCACATTCAGGGCGGGACCCTCCTACAATGAGCAGTTCTTC
CASSTFRAGPSYNEQFF
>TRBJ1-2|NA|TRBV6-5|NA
TGTGCCAGCAGTCCGGACCGGGACTCAAACTATGGCTACACCTTC
CASSPDRDSNYGYTF
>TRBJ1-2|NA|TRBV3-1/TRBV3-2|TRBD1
TGTGCCAGCAGCCAAGTGACAGGGGTTCATGGCTACACCTTC
CASSQVTGVHGYTF
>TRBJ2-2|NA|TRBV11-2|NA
TGTGCCAGCAGCGCGGGCTTCACCGGGGAGCTGTTTTTT
CASSAGFTGELFF
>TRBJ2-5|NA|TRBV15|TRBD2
TGTGCCACCCGAGCGGGGGGGCTAGAAGAGACCCAGTACTTC
CATRAGGLEETQYF
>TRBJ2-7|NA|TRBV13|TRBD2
TGTGCCAGCAGTTCTCCTCCGGGACTAGTACCGGCCGAGCAGTACTTC
CASSSPPGLVPAEQYF
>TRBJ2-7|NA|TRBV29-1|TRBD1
TGCAGCGTTAGTTCGGGACAGGGAGGATCCTACGAGCAGTACTTC
CSVSSGQGGSYEQYF
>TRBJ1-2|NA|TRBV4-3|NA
TGCGCCAGCAGCCAGCACCCCTCGGGAGGGCCGGGAGGCTATGGCTACACCTTC
CASSQHPSGGPGGYGYTF
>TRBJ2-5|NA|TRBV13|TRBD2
TGTGCCAGCAGCTTAGAAGGTAGCGGGAGACGGGAGACCCAGTACTTC
CASSLEGSGRRETQYF
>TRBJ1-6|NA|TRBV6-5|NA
TGTGCCAGCAGTTACTCGTCACGCGTCTATAATTCACCCCTCCACTTT
CASSYSSRVYNSPLHF
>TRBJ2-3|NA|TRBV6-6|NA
TGTGCCAGCAGAACAAGCACAGATACGCAGTATTTT
CASRTSTDTQYF
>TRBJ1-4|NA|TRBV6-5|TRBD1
TGTGCCAGCAGTACGGGACAGGAAAAACTGTTTTTT
CASSTGQEKLFF
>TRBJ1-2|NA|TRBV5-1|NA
TGCGCCAGCAGCTTGGGCTGGATTGCGGGAGTGGAAGGCTACACCTTC
CASSLGWIAGVEGYTF
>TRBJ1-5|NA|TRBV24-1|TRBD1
TGTGCCACCAGTGACCCACGACAGGGCCTGGACCAGCCCCAGCATTTT
CATSDPRQGLDQPQHF
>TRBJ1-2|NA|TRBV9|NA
TGTGCCAGCAGCGTAGAGAGTCGATCTTCCTATGGCTACACCTTC
CASSVESRSSYGYTF
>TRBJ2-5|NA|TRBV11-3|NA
TGTGCCAGCAGCTTGTCATCAGGGACCCAGTACTTC
CASSLSSGTQYF
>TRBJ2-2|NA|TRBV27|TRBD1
TGTGCCAGCAGTTTAATAAGGGCAGGGGGATACACCGGGGAGCTGTTTTTT
CASSLIRAGGYTGELFF
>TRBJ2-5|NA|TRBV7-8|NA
TGTGCCAGCAGCTTAGCTCCGGGACACTTACAAGAGACCCAGTACTTC
CASSLAPGHLQETQYF
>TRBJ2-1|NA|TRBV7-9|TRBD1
TGTGCCAGCAGCCGGACAGGGGGAGGTGAGCAGTTCTTC
CASSRTGGGEQFF
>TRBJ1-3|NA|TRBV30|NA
TGTGCCTGGAGTGTTGGGCCAACTGGCGGAAACACCATATATTTT
CAWSVGPTGGNTIYF